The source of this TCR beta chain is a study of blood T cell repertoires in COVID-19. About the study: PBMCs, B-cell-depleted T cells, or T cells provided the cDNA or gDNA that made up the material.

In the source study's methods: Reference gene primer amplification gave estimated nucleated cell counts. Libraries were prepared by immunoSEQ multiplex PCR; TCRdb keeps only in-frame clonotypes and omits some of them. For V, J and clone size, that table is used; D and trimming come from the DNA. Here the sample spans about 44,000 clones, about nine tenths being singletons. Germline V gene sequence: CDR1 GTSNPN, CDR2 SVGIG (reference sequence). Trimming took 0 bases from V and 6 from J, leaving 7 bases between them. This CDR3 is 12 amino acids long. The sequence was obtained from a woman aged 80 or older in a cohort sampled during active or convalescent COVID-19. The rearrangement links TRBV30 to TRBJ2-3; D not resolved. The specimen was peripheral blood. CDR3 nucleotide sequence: TGTGCCTGGAGTGTTCAGTTCGATACGCAGTATTTT. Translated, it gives CAWSVQFDTQYF.